Presented here are 21 T cell receptor beta chains from one specimen sequenced in a study of monozygotic twins with inflammatory bowel disease. TCRdb reworked the 5' RACE reads into one entry per CDR3 protein, no DNA. This table lists 150,000 to 200,000 distinct CDR3 sequences. Sequencing was performed on blood. These TCRs come from a human donor with ulcerative colitis or Crohn's disease, or a healthy co-twin of an affected twin (not recorded which).

The chain couples TRBV12-3 or TRBV12-4 to TRBJ2-3; the D call from TCRdb, TRBD2, cannot be confirmed without DNA. The CDR3 runs to 16 residues. The CDR3 spells CASSLGAGQPTDTQYF.

The V gene is TRBV5-1, the J gene TRBJ2-2. This CDR3 comprises 15 residues. Germline V lookup: CDR1 SGHRS, CDR2 YFSETQ. CDR3 amino acids: CASSFTPSNTGELFF.

This chain connects TRBV7-6 to TRBJ2-3; the D gene TCRdb calls, TRBD2, cannot be checked with no DNA. The CDR3 has 16 residues. Germline V gives CDR1 SGHVS, CDR2 FNYEAQ. Here the CDR3 reads CASSSLAGGITDTQYF.

This chain uses TRBV6-2 or TRBV6-3 with TRBJ1-5; TCRdb designates TRBD1, a call that cannot be tested without DNA. The CDR3 runs to 19 residues. Germline-derived CDR1 and CDR2 are MNHEY and SVGEGT. The CDR3 loop is CASSYSPGQGHYSNQPQHF.

V and J are TRBV5-1 and TRBJ2-3; TCRdb reports TRBD2, a call that lacks DNA to check it against. Germline lookup yields CDR1 SGHRS and CDR2 YFSETQ. CDR3 length: 16 residues. Here the CDR3 reads CASSSGTSGRSDTQYF.

This rearrangement joins TRBV29-1 to TRBJ1-2. The V gene's germline CDR1 is SQVTM and CDR2 ANQGSEA. The CDR3 is 12 amino acids. The CDR3 spells CSVEDRLESYTF.

The V gene is TRBV7-2, the J gene TRBJ1-1; without DNA, the TCRdb call of TRBD1 cannot be checked. The CDR3 totals 14 residues. Germline V gene data show CDR1 as SGHTA and CDR2 as FQGNSA. The CDR3 loop is CASSFGGTGSLAFF. The full variable domain, in which reference TRBV7-2 and TRBJ1-1 provide the parts outside the CDR3, is GAGVSQSPSNKVTEKGKDVELRCDPISGHTALYWYRQSLGQGLEFLIYFQGNSAPDKSGLPSDRFSAERTGGSVSTLTIQRTQQEDSAVYLCASSFGGTGSLAFFGQGTRLTVV.

This chain links TRBV10-1 with TRBJ2-2; the TCRdb D gene call, TRBD1, has no DNA to confirm it. Germline lookup yields CDR1 WNHNN and CDR2 SYGVQD (reference sequence). The CDR3 runs 12 residues. CDR3 residues: CASNEGGGELFF.

The chain uses TRBV5-1 and TRBJ2-2; TCRdb indicates TRBD1, and absent DNA this call remains unverified. CDR1 is SGHRS, CDR2 YFSETQ, per germline. This CDR3 is built from 17 residues. CDR3 amino acids: CASSLFGGASNTGELFF.

This chain uses TRBV6-1 with TRBJ1-2; the TCRdb call, TRBD1, lacks DNA for checking. The germline gives CDR1 MNHNS, CDR2 SASEGT. The CDR3 is 13 amino acids. The CDR3 sequence is CASNSQGNYGYTF.

CDR3 in amino acids: CASSLGGGTSSEQYF. The V gene is TRBV7-2, the J gene TRBJ2-7; the D call from TCRdb, TRBD2, cannot be confirmed without DNA. Germline values: CDR1 SGHTA, CDR2 FQGNSA. The CDR3 loop spans 15 amino acids.

The chain has TRBV5-1 and TRBJ2-1; the TRBD2 assignment by TCRdb is unverifiable without DNA. CDR3 length: 14 residues. The germline gives CDR1 SGHRS, CDR2 YFSETQ. The CDR3 reads CASSLRLGMDEQFF.

V usage is TRBV20-1 and J usage is TRBJ1-2; TCRdb names TRBD1, which stays unverified in the absence of DNA. The CDR3 runs to 12 residues. The germline V gene encodes CDR1 DFQATT and CDR2 SNEGSKA (reference sequence). The CDR3 loop is CSGPLPNYGYTF.

The gene calls are TRBV2 and TRBJ2-5; TCRdb returns TRBD1, unconfirmable since there is no DNA. The CDR3 runs 12 residues. Germline values: CDR1 SNHLY, CDR2 FYNNEI. CDR3 residues: CASMGGMETQYF.

The chain recombines TRBV5-1 with TRBJ2-7. The germline gives CDR1 SGHRS, CDR2 YFSETQ. The CDR3 loop spans 13 amino acids. Here the CDR3 reads CASSGNYQSEQYF.

The chain has TRBV20-1 and TRBJ2-1; the TCRdb D gene call, TRBD1, has no DNA to confirm it. Germline assignment: CDR1 DFQATT and CDR2 SNEGSKA (reference sequence). This CDR3 has 14 amino acids. This CDR3 reads CSARTPPGRNEQFF.

The rearrangement links TRBV30 to TRBJ2-7; the D call of TRBD1 rests on TCRdb alone, since no DNA is present to check it. This CDR3 is built from 12 residues. Per germline, CDR1 GTSNPN and CDR2 SVGIG (reference sequence). Here the CDR3 reads CAWGDRRYEQYF.

The rearrangement uses TRBV29-1 and TRBJ2-4; TCRdb outputs TRBD1, but without DNA this stays unchecked. Germline CDR1 reads SQVTM; CDR2 reads ANQGSEA. CDR3 length: 14 residues. CDR3 protein: CSVQDRVAKNIQYF.

V is TRBV7-2 and J is TRBJ1-2; no DNA is available, so the TRBD1 call from TCRdb remains unchecked. The V gene's germline CDR1 is SGHTA and CDR2 FQGNSA. The CDR3 length is 15 residues. The CDR3 reads CASSLEGTGGDGYTF.

This chain links TRBV9 with TRBJ2-2; TCRdb names TRBD1, which stays unverified in the absence of DNA. The CDR3 length is 15 residues. Germline values: CDR1 SGDLS, CDR2 YYNGEE. The chain's CDR3 is CASSVQRGVEGELFF.

The chain has TRBV5-4 and TRBJ2-7; TCRdb lists TRBD2, though no DNA is available to test this call. CDR3 length: 15 amino acids. Germline V gives CDR1 SGHNT, CDR2 YYREEE (reference sequence). The CDR3 reads CASSFAGVLSYEQYF.